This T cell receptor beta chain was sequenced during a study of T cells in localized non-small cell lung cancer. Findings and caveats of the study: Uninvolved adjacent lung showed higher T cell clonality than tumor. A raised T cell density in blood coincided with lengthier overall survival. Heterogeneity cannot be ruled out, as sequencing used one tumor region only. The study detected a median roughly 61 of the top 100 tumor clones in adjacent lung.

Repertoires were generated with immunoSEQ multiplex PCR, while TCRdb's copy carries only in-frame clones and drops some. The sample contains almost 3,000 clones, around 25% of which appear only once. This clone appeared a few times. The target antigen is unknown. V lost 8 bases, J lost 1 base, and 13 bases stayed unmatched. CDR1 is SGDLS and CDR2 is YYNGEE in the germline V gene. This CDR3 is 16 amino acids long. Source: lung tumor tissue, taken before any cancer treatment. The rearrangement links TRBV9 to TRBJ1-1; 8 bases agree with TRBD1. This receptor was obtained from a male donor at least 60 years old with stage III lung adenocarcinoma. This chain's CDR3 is CARLEGTGGGNTEAFF. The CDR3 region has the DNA TGTGCCAGACTCGAAGGGACAGGTGGAGGGAACACTGAAGCTTTCTTT.